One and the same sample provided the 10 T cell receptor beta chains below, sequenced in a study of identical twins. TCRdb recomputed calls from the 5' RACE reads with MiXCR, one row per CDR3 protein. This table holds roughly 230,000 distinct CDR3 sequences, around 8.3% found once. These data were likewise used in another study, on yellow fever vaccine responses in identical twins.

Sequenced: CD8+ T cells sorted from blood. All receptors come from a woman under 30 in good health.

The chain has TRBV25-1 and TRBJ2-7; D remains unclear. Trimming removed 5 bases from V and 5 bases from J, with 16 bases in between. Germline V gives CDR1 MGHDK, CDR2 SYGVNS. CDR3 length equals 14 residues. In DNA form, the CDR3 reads TGTGCCAGCAGTACCGGGTCTCTTAACCACGAGCAGTACTTC. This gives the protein CASSTGSLNHEQYF.

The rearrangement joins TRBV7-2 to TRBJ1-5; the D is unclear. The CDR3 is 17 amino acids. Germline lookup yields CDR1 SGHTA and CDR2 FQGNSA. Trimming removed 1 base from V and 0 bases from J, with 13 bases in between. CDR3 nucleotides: TGTGCCAGCAGCTTAGGTAGCAGGCCAATTAGCAATCAGCCCCAGCATTTT. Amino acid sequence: CASSLGSRPISNQPQHF.

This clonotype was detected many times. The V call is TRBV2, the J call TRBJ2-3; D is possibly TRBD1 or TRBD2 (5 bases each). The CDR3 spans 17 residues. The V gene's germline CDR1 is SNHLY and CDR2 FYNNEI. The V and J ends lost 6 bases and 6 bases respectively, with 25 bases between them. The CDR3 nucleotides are TGTGCCAGCAGCTCACGGGACCCAACCCTCATTCGGGATACGCAGTATTTT. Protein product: CASSSRDPTLIRDTQYF.

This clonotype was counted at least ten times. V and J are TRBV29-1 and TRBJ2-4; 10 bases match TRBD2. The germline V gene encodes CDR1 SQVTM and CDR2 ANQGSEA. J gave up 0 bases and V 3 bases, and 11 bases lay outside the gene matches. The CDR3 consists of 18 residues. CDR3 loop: CSVEVFTGTSEAKNIQYF. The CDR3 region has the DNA TGCAGCGTTGAGGTCTTTACTGGGACTAGCGAAGCCAAAAACATTCAGTACTTC.

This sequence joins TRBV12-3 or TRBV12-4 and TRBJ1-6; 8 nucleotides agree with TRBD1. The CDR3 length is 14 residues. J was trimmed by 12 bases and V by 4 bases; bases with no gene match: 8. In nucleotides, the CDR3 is TGTGCCAGCAGTTCACACGGACAGGGTTTACCCCTCCACTTT. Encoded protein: CASSSHGQGLPLHF.

The CDR3 coding sequence is TGTGCCAGCAGCCCAAGACTAGCGGGAGAGACCCAGTACTTC. This encodes CASSPRLAGETQYF. The rearrangement uses TRBV7-2 and TRBJ2-5; the match to TRBD2 covers 10 bases. With V trimmed by 5 bases and J by 4 bases, 4 bases remained unmatched. CDR3 size: 14 residues. Germline CDR1 is SGHTA and CDR2 is FQGNSA.

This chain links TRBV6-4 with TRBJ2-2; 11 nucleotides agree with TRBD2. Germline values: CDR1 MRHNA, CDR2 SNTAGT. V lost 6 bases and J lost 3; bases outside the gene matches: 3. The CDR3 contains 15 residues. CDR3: CASSRGLADTGELFF. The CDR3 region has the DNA TGTGCCAGCAGCCGGGGACTAGCGGACACCGGGGAGCTGTTTTTT.

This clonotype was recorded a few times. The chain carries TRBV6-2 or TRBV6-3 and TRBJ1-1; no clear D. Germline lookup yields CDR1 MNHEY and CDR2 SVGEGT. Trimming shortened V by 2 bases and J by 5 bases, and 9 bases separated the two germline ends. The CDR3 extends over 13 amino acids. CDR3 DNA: TGTGCCAGCAGTTACCCATCTGGGACTGAAGCTTTCTTT. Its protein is CASSYPSGTEAFF.

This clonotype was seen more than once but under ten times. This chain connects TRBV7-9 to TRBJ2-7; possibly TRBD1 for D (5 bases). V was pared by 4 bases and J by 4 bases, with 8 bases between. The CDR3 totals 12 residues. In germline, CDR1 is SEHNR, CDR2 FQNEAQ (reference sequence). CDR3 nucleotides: TGTGCCAGCAGCTCAAGGGGATACGAGCAGTACTTC. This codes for CASSSRGYEQYF.

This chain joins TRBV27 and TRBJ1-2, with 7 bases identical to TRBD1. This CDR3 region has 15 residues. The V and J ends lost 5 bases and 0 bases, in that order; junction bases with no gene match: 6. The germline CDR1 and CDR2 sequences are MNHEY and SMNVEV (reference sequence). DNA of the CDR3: TGTGCCAGCAGTCTTTACAGGGGTGCTAACTATGGCTACACCTTC. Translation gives CASSLYRGANYGYTF.